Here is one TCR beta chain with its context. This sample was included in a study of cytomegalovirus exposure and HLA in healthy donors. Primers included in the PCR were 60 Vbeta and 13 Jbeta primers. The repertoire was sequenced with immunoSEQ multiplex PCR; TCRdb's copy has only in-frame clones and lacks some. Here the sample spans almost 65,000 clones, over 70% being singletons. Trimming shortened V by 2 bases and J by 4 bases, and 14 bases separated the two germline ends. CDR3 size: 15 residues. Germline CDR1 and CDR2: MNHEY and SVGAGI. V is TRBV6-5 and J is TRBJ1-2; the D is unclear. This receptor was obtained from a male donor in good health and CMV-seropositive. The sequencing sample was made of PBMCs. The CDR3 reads CASSYTTGRGYGYTF. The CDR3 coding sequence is TGTGCCAGCAGTTACACGACGGGTCGGGGCTATGGCTACACCTTC.